These 21 T cell receptor beta chains share one sample of origin, sequenced in a study of blood T cell repertoires in COVID-19. TCRdb's copy holds only in-frame clones and misses some; the assay was immunoSEQ multiplex PCR. Of 150,000 to 200,000 clones listed, roughly nine tenths were seen once; the top ten hold 2.9%. The material sequenced was peripheral blood. These receptors originate from a woman younger than 45 with active or convalescent COVID-19.

This chain links TRBV28 with TRBJ1-6; 10 bases are a match to TRBD1. Germline lookup yields CDR1 MDHEN and CDR2 SYDVKM. Germline trimming cut 5 bases from V and 9 bases from J; bases unmatched to any gene: 13. The CDR3 has 17 residues. The CDR3 is CASSTSRDRGRGSPLHF. The DNA of the CDR3 is TGTGCCAGCAGTACATCCCGGGACAGGGGCCGTGGTTCACCCCTCCACTTT.

The rearrangement uses TRBV6-5 and TRBJ2-4; 10 bases map to TRBD1. V was pared by 6 bases and J by 8 bases, with 7 bases of the junction left unmatched. The CDR3 contains 14 residues. Germline V gene sequence: CDR1 MNHEY, CDR2 SVGAGI. Here the CDR3 DNA reads TGTGCCAGCAGATTTGGGACAGGGGATTACATTCAGTACTTC. Its protein is CASRFGTGDYIQYF.

The chain links TRBV5-1 to TRBJ2-3; 9 positions match TRBD2. With 3 bases clipped from V and 4 bases from J, the junction kept 9 bases outside the gene matches. Germline values: CDR1 SGHRS, CDR2 YFSETQ. The CDR3 spans 16 residues. CDR3 amino acids: CASSSRIERGADTQYF. The CDR3 nucleotides are TGCGCCAGCAGCTCTCGCATCGAGCGGGGGGCAGATACGCAGTATTTT.

This clone was observed a single time. V is TRBV27 and J is TRBJ1-4; possibly TRBD1 for D (6 bases). Trimming took off 3 bases at V and 2 bases at J, with 16 bases between the two ends. Germline CDR1 is MNHEY and CDR2 is SMNVEV (reference sequence). CDR3 length: 17 amino acids. The chain's CDR3 is CASSLGAIGATNEKLFF. As DNA, the CDR3 is TGTGCCAGCAGTTTGGGGGCGATCGGAGCGACTAATGAAAAACTGTTTTTT. Complete variable domain (other parts from reference TRBV27 and TRBJ1-4): EAQVTQNPRYLITVTGKKLTVTCSQNMNHEYMSWYRQDPGLGLRQIYYSMNVEVTDKGDVPEGYKVSRKEKRNFPLILESPSPNQTSLYFCASSLGAIGATNEKLFFGSGTQLSVL.

This clone was counted a single time. The chain carries TRBV4-1 and TRBJ1-1, with D tentatively TRBD1 (5 bases). Trimming left V 2 bases short and J 1 base short, with 14 bases between. Germline assignment: CDR1 MGHRA and CDR2 YSYEKL. This CDR3 has 16 amino acids. The CDR3 is CASSQIRLDRNTEAFF. The CDR3 DNA follows: TGCGCCAGCAGCCAAATCAGGCTAGACAGGAACACTGAAGCTTTCTTT.

The chain combines TRBV13 with TRBJ2-2; D perhaps matches TRBD1 (6 bases). Trimming removed 3 bases from V and 4 bases from J, with 9 bases in between. The CDR3 runs to 14 residues. The germline CDR1 and CDR2 sequences are PRHDT and FYEKMQ (reference sequence). The CDR3 sequence is CASSFRGGTGELFF. DNA of the CDR3: TGTGCCAGCAGCTTCAGGGGTGGCACCGGGGAGCTGTTTTTT.

The J gene is TRBJ2-3, the V gene TRBV6-6, with TRBD1 identical over 8 bases. The V gene's germline CDR1 is MNHNY and CDR2 SVGAGI (reference sequence). This CDR3 region has 16 residues. J lost 1 base, V lost 5 bases, and 8 bases had no gene match. DNA for the CDR3: TGTGCCAGCAGTACCTTCAGGGGGCTTGGCACAGATACGCAGTATTTT. This sequence encodes CASSTFRGLGTDTQYF.

The chain links TRBV9 to TRBJ1-2; no clear D gene. The V end was cut by 2 bases, the J end by 6 bases, with 11 bases between. Germline loops: CDR1 SGDLS, CDR2 YYNGEE. This CDR3 has 13 amino acids. CDR3 sequence reads: CASSVSVYNGYTF. In DNA, the CDR3 is TGTGCCAGCAGCGTTTCGGTGTATAATGGCTACACCTTC.

The gene calls are TRBV10-3 and TRBJ2-1; the match to TRBD1 covers 9 bases. The CDR3 contains 13 residues. V lost 11 bases, J lost 5 bases, and 7 bases stayed unmatched. Germline V gene lookup returns CDR1 ENHRY and CDR2 SYGVKD. The CDR3 DNA sequence: TGTGCCGTCGGACAGGGGAGGGACAATGAGCAGTTCTTC. Translating gives CAVGQGRDNEQFF.

This clone has a single count. J is TRBJ1-5 and V is TRBV2; TRBD1 agrees at 8 bases. The V segment lost 4 bases and the J segment 5 bases; nucleotides outside the gene matches: 4. Per the germline V gene, CDR1 is SNHLY and CDR2 is FYNNEI. This CDR3 is built from 14 residues. CDR3 loop: CASSGTGMYQPQHF. Written as DNA, the CDR3 is TGTGCCAGCAGTGGGACAGGGATGTATCAGCCCCAGCATTTT.

The chain has TRBV7-6 and TRBJ1-1; the D gene is possibly TRBD1 (5 bases). V shed 5 bases and J shed 5 bases, with 18 bases lying between them. The CDR3 runs 15 residues. Looked up from germline, CDR1 is SGHVS and CDR2 is FNYEAQ. The CDR3 protein is CASSPGNGGGTEAFF. CDR3 sequence (DNA): TGTGCCAGCAGCCCCGGCAATGGGGGGGGGACTGAAGCTTTCTTT.

The chain combines TRBV6-5 with TRBJ1-2, with D possibly TRBD1 on 6 matching bases. CDR3 length equals 15 residues. CDR1 is MNHEY, CDR2 SVGAGI, per germline. V gave up 7 bases and J gave up 1 base, with 16 bases separating them. The CDR3: CASTPGGQSNYGYTF. The DNA for the CDR3 is TGTGCCAGCACCCCGGGGGGACAAAGTAACTATGGCTACACCTTC.

Only one count was recorded for this clone. The genes are TRBV13 and TRBJ1-1; D gene unclear. The germline V gene encodes CDR1 PRHDT and CDR2 FYEKMQ (reference sequence). There are 14 residues in the CDR3. Trimming took 5 bases from V and 2 from J, leaving 12 bases between them. The CDR3 region has the DNA TGTGCCAGCAGCGTCGCCGGGATCAACACTGAAGCTTTCTTT. Its protein product is CASSVAGINTEAFF.

The V and J genes are TRBV6-4 and TRBJ1-6, with 7 bases that match TRBD1. Germline V gene data show CDR1 as MRHNA and CDR2 as SNTAGT. The CDR3 is 15 amino acids. After removal of 0 bases from V and 4 bases from J, the junction contained 0 bases not matched to a gene. CDR3 sequence: CASSDSGQYNSPLHF. Here the CDR3 DNA reads TGTGCCAGCAGTGACTCGGGACAGTATAATTCACCCCTCCACTTT.

V is TRBV19 and J is TRBJ1-2, with D possibly matching TRBD1 (6 bases). Germline CDR1 and CDR2: LNHDA and SQIVND (reference sequence). The V end lost 4 bases, the J end lost 3 bases, and 18 bases lay between the germline ends. The CDR3 consists of 16 residues. The CDR3 DNA reads as TGTGCCAGTAGTACACCTGGGGGGGCGAGGTACTATGGCTACACCTTC. Amino acid sequence: CASSTPGGARYYGYTF.

V gene TRBV27 combines with J gene TRBJ2-5, with D tentatively TRBD2 (5 bases). The CDR3 runs 13 residues. Per germline, CDR1 MNHEY and CDR2 SMNVEV (reference sequence). V shed 4 bases and J shed 2 bases, with 8 bases lying between them. This CDR3 is CASSYGGQETQYF. The CDR3 DNA is TGTGCCAGCAGTTACGGCGGGCAAGAGACCCAGTACTTC.

V is TRBV2 and J is TRBJ2-7; D might be TRBD2 (7 bases). Germline V gene data show CDR1 as SNHLY and CDR2 as FYNNEI. There are 13 residues in the CDR3. The ends were cut back, 4 bases at V and 7 bases at J, with 14 bases in the middle. The CDR3: CASSVGGLREQYF. The CDR3 bases are TGTGCCAGCAGTGTGGGGGGGCTGAGGGAGCAGTACTTC. Full variable domain (remainder filled in from reference TRBV2 and TRBJ2-7): EPEVTQTPSHQVTQMGQEVILRCVPISNHLYFYWYRQILGQKVEFLVSFYNNEISEKSEIFDDQFSVERPDGSNFTLKIRSTKLEDSAMYFCASSVGGLREQYFGPGTRLTVT.

This chain connects TRBV7-9 to TRBJ2-1; TRBD2 agrees at 10 bases. Trimming took 2 bases from V and 5 from J; bases not matched to a gene: 3. This CDR3 has 15 amino acids. The germline V gene encodes CDR1 SEHNR and CDR2 FQNEAQ (reference sequence). CDR3 bases: TGTGCCAGCAGCTTAAGGCTAGCGGGGGACAATGAGCAGTTCTTC. Translated, it gives CASSLRLAGDNEQFF.

The rearrangement uses TRBV29-1 and TRBJ2-5; 8 bases are shared with TRBD2. The germline CDR1 and CDR2 sequences are SQVTM and ANQGSEA. The ends lost 4 bases at V and 2 bases at J; junction bases unmatched: 9. This CDR3 is 15 amino acids long. The CDR3 loop is CSVGPRAGVQETQYF. CDR3 in DNA: TGCAGCGTTGGCCCCCGAGCGGGAGTACAAGAGACCCAGTACTTC.

This clone was seen just once. This sequence joins TRBV7-9 and TRBJ1-2; 9 bases match TRBD1. The germline V gene encodes CDR1 SEHNR and CDR2 FQNEAQ (reference sequence). The J segment lost 6 bases and the V segment lost 2 bases, leaving 7 bases of the junction unmatched. The length of the CDR3 is 15 residues. CDR3 region: CASSLSSDRGHGYTF. The DNA for the CDR3 is TGTGCCAGCAGCTTATCGTCGGACAGGGGTCATGGCTACACCTTC. Full variable domain (rest looked up from reference TRBV7-9 and TRBJ1-2): DTGVSQNPRHKITKRGQNVTFRCDPISEHNRLYWYRQTLGQGPEFLTYFQNEAQLEKSRLLSDRFSAERPKGSFSTLEIQRTEQGDSAMYLCASSLSSDRGHGYTFGSGTRLTVV.

The V call is TRBV10-3, the J call TRBJ2-7, with 7 bases lining up with TRBD2. This CDR3 is built from 15 residues. Germline loops: CDR1 ENHRY, CDR2 SYGVKD. The trim removed 0 bases at V and 5 bases at J, leaving 7 bases unmatched. Here the CDR3 reads CAISESLAEGDEQYF. DNA for the CDR3: TGTGCCATCAGTGAGTCGCTAGCGGAGGGAGACGAGCAGTACTTC.